This T cell receptor beta chain was found in a study of shared clonotypes between healthy human individuals. This clone was recorded once. This specimen includes other DNA sequences encoding the same CDR3. This CDR3 spans 13 amino acids. CDR1 and CDR2 (germline): SQVTM, ANQGSEA. Trimming left V 4 bases short and J 5 bases short, with 14 bases between. Genomic DNA per cell subset filled all wells of several immunoSEQ plates. The protocol was immunoSEQ multiplex PCR, while the TCRdb copy is restricted to in-frame clones and leaves out a portion. This table has about 480,000 clones, over 75% appearing once.

V and J are TRBV29-1 and TRBJ1-1, with D uncertain. This sequence originates from a woman in her thirties or forties in good health. Some clones in this sample may be carry-over from other donors' samples. The sample comprised PBMCs. The CDR3 DNA follows: TGCAGCGTTGCTACGGGGATAAGTACTGAAGCTTTCTTT. Protein: CSVATGISTEAFF. Complete variable domain (other parts from reference TRBV29-1 and TRBJ1-1): SAVISQKPSRDICQRGTSLTIQCQVDSQVTMMFWYRQQPGQSLTLIATANQGSEATYESGFVIDKFPISRPNLTFSTLTVSNMSPEDSSIYLCSVATGISTEAFFGQGTRLTVV.